The 18 T cell receptor beta chains given below trace back to one sample, sequenced in a study of blood T cell repertoires in COVID-19. Here immunoSEQ multiplex PCR was the method, and the copy in TCRdb shows in-frame clones only, minus some. The sample includes about 140,000 clones, approximately 80% of them seen just once. The sample taken for sequencing was peripheral blood. The receptors derive from a man between 65 and 85 years old who had recovered from COVID-19.

The chain joins TRBV5-1 to TRBJ2-3, with D maybe TRBD2 (6 bases). There are 15 residues in the CDR3. The germline V gene has CDR1 SGHRS and CDR2 YFSETQ. V was pared by 4 bases and J by 2 bases, with 14 bases between. The CDR3 protein is CASSPGVADTDTQYF. CDR3 nucleotide sequence: TGCGCCAGCAGCCCCGGAGTAGCGGACACAGATACGCAGTATTTT.

This chain joins TRBV19 and TRBJ1-2; 9 nucleotides line up with TRBD1. This CDR3 comprises 14 residues. The J segment lost 5 bases and the V segment lost 5 bases, leaving 6 bases of the junction unmatched. Looked up from germline, CDR1 is LNHDA and CDR2 is SQIVND (reference sequence). The CDR3 nucleotides are TGTGCCAGTAGTGAGATGGGACAGGGATATGGCTACACCTTC. Amino acid sequence: CASSEMGQGYGYTF.

The gene calls are TRBV30 and TRBJ2-5, with 9 bases lining up with TRBD2. With 5 bases clipped from V and 1 base from J, the junction kept 5 bases outside the gene matches. The V gene's germline CDR1 is GTSNPN and CDR2 SVGIG (reference sequence). The CDR3 loop spans 14 amino acids. DNA for the CDR3: TGTGCCTGGGAGTTGCGGGAGGGCCAAGAGACCCAGTACTTC. Translating it yields CAWELREGQETQYF.

The rearrangement links TRBV5-1 to TRBJ2-7; the D gene is possibly TRBD1 (5 bases). V lost 2 bases to trimming and J lost 3 bases, with 9 bases between them. Per the germline V gene, CDR1 is SGHRS and CDR2 is YFSETQ. The CDR3 length is 13 residues. The CDR3 sequence: CASSFTGNYEQYF. The CDR3 nucleotides are TGCGCCAGCAGCTTTACAGGTAACTACGAGCAGTACTTC.

This chain links TRBV5-6 with TRBJ2-1; 7 nucleotides agree with TRBD2. The germline CDR1 and CDR2 sequences are SGHDT and YYEEEE. Germline trimming cut 0 bases from V and 7 bases from J; bases unmatched to any gene: 7. This CDR3 has 15 amino acids. The CDR3 region is CASSLGPAGYNEQFF. In nucleotides, the CDR3 is TGTGCCAGCAGCTTGGGGCCAGCGGGGTATAATGAGCAGTTCTTC.

This chain links TRBV7-9 with TRBJ1-1; D might be TRBD1 (6 bases). The V end lost 5 bases, the J end lost 4 bases, and 14 bases lay between the germline ends. Germline values: CDR1 SEHNR, CDR2 FQNEAQ (reference sequence). This CDR3 spans 14 amino acids. The CDR3 loop is CASSRSQGSTEAFF. As DNA, the CDR3 is TGTGCCAGCAGCCGAAGCCAGGGGAGCACTGAAGCTTTCTTT.

This chain connects TRBV5-5 to TRBJ2-7, with 9 nucleotides matching TRBD1. The CDR3 has 14 residues. The junction had 4 bases not matched to a gene; V was cut back by 4 bases and J by 2 bases. Germline CDR1 and CDR2: SGHKS and YYEKEE (reference sequence). DNA of the CDR3: TGTGCCAGCAGCCCCAGACAGGGGGCCTACGAGCAGTACTTC. This sequence encodes CASSPRQGAYEQYF.

DNA for the CDR3: TGTGCCAGCAGTCGGGACTCCTACGAGCAGTACTTC. Amino acid sequence: CASSRDSYEQYF. This chain uses TRBV11-1 with TRBJ2-7; D perhaps matches TRBD2 (5 bases). Germline V gives CDR1 SGHAT, CDR2 FQDESV (reference sequence). V shed 6 bases and J shed 0 bases, with 6 bases lying between them. CDR3 length: 12 amino acids.

This chain joins TRBV25-1 and TRBJ2-5; TRBD1 might be the D (6 bases). Trimming cost V 5 bases and J 1 base, with 11 bases left between them. CDR1 MGHDK and CDR2 SYGVNS come from the germline V gene. CDR3 length: 14 residues. In DNA, the CDR3 is TGTGCCAGCAGTCAGCAGGGGCTCCAAGAGACCCAGTACTTC. It encodes CASSQQGLQETQYF. The complete variable domain, with remaining parts taken from reference TRBV25-1 and TRBJ2-5, reads EADIYQTPRYLVIGTGKKITLECSQTMGHDKMYWYQQDPGMELHLIHYSYGVNSTEKGDLSSESTVSRIRTEHFPLTLESARPSHTSQYLCASSQQGLQETQYFGPGTRLLVL.

This CDR3 reads CASSSGTGDEKLFF. The CDR3 coding sequence is TGTGCCAGCAGCTCCGGGACAGGGGATGAAAAACTGTTTTTT. V is TRBV7-9 and J is TRBJ1-4; TRBD1 matches 10 bases. The CDR3 covers 14 residues. The germline gives CDR1 SEHNR, CDR2 FQNEAQ (reference sequence). V lost 4 bases to trimming and J lost 6 bases; unmatched junction nucleotides: 2.

This chain connects TRBV5-1 to TRBJ1-1; D is unresolved. Germline CDR1 is SGHRS and CDR2 is YFSETQ. V lost 4 bases to trimming and J lost 4 bases, with 14 bases between them. The CDR3 consists of 14 residues. CDR3 bases: TGCGCCAGCAGCGGCCGTGTGGGGAGCACTGAAGCTTTCTTT. It translates to CASSGRVGSTEAFF.

The chain employs TRBV6-2 or TRBV6-3 and TRBJ1-6; D remains ambiguous. Germline V gene lookup returns CDR1 MNHEY and CDR2 SVGEGT. This CDR3 spans 15 amino acids. The ends were cut back, 2 bases at V and 5 bases at J, with 10 bases in the middle. The DNA for the CDR3 is TGTGCCAGCAGTTACGTCGGGAGGAATAATTCACCCCTCCACTTT. It is translated as CASSYVGRNNSPLHF.

The rearrangement uses TRBV5-1 and TRBJ2-3, with TRBD2 matching over 9 bases. The V and J ends lost 0 bases and 3 bases, in that order; junction bases with no gene match: 2. Germline V lookup: CDR1 SGHRS, CDR2 YFSETQ. The CDR3 totals 15 residues. CDR3 sequence: CASSLGGRATDTQYF. Written as DNA, the CDR3 is TGCGCCAGCAGCTTGGGCGGGAGGGCAACAGATACGCAGTATTTT.

This sequence joins TRBV5-1 and TRBJ1-4; D possibly corresponds to TRBD1 (6 bases). The V end was cut by 3 bases, the J end by 4 bases, with 10 bases between. CDR3 length: 14 amino acids. CDR1 and CDR2 (germline): SGHRS, YFSETQ. The CDR3 is CASSSGQFNEKLFF. CDR3 bases: TGCGCCAGCAGCTCCGGACAGTTTAATGAAAAACTGTTTTTT. Full variable domain (outside the CDR3, taken from reference TRBV5-1 and TRBJ1-4): KAGVTQTPRYLIKTRGQQVTLSCSPISGHRSVSWYQQTPGQGLQFLFEYFSETQRNKGNFPGRFSGRQFSNSRSEMNVSTLELGDSALYLCASSSGQFNEKLFFGSGTQLSVL.

The chain joins TRBV21-1 to TRBJ2-7; the table's D call TRBD2 went unverified against the DNA. TRBV21-1 is deemed a pseudogene. CDR3 length: 16 residues. The CDR3 is CASSKSMRTPYNEQYF. The CDR3, as DNA: TGTGCCAGCAGCAAATCCATGAGGACTCCTTATAACGAGCAGTACTTC.

The rearrangement joins TRBV19 to TRBJ2-5; tentative D call: TRBD2 (5 bases). The CDR3 length is 15 residues. Germline V gene data show CDR1 as LNHDA and CDR2 as SQIVND (reference sequence). V was shortened by 5 bases and J by 3 bases, with 16 bases between the two germline ends. CDR3 coding DNA: TGTGCCAGTAGTCCTCGACTAAGGGTAGAAGAGACCCAGTACTTC. This codes for CASSPRLRVEETQYF.

The chain joins TRBV7-3 to TRBJ2-3; D may be TRBD1 (5 bases). V shed 0 bases and J shed 4 bases, with 17 bases lying between them. Germline CDR1 and CDR2: SGHTA and FQGTGA. The length of the CDR3 is 17 residues. Here the CDR3 reads CASSLTSGAGFADTQYF. The CDR3 region has the DNA TGTGCCAGCAGCTTAACTTCTGGGGCAGGGTTTGCAGATACGCAGTATTTT. The full variable domain, completed using reference TRBV7-3 and TRBJ2-3, is GAGVSQTPSNKVTEKGKYVELRCDPISGHTALYWYRQSLGQGPEFLIYFQGTGAADDSGLPNDRFFAVRPEGSVSTLKIQRTERGDSAVYLCASSLTSGAGFADTQYFGPGTRLTVL.

This chain links TRBV9 with TRBJ1-2; maybe TRBD1 (5 bases). This CDR3 contains 15 residues. V gave up 4 bases and J gave up 0 bases, with 13 bases separating them. The V gene's germline CDR1 is SGDLS and CDR2 YYNGEE. The CDR3, as DNA: TGTGCCAGCAGCCCCGGGGGGAGAGCTAACTATGGCTACACCTTC. Residues: CASSPGGRANYGYTF.